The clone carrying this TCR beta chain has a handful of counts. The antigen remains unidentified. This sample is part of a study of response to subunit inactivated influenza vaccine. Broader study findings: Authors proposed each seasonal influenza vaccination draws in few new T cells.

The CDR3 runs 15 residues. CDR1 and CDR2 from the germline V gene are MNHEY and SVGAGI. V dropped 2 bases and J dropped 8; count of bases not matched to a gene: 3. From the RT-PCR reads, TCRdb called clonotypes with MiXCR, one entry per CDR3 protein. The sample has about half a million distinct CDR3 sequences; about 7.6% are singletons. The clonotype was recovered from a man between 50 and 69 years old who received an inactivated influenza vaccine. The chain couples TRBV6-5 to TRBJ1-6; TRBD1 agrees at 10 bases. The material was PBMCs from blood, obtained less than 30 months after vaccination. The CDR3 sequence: CASSYKDRGYSPLHF. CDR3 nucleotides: TGTGCCAGCAGTTACAAGGACAGGGGGTATTCACCCCTCCACTTT.